Listed below are T cell receptor beta chains from one sample, sequenced in a study of T cells of healthy individuals. TCRdb redid the calling of the 5' RACE reads with MiXCR, one entry per CDR3 protein. The sample consists of over 95,000 distinct CDR3 sequences, roughly 15% of them appearing once. These receptors were obtained from a human donor in good health. Each CDR3 is given without its conserved first and last residue.

cdr3_length: 12; j_call: TRBJ1-1; v_call: TRBV6-5; cdr3_aa: ASSYSRGTTEAF
cdr3_length: 12; j_call: TRBJ2-1; v_call: TRBV4-1; cdr3_aa: ASSQALPGLKQF
cdr3_length: 15; j_call: TRBJ1-2; v_call: TRBV28; cdr3_aa: ASQDWGGRRLENGYT
cdr3_length: 13; j_call: TRBJ2-2; v_call: TRBV2; cdr3_aa: ASSPGKLGTGELF
cdr3_length: 13; j_call: TRBJ1-6; v_call: TRBV2; cdr3_aa: ASSDGATVGSPLH
cdr3_length: 11; j_call: TRBJ2-5; v_call: TRBV5-1; cdr3_aa: ASSVGSWETQY
cdr3_length: 11; j_call: TRBJ2-7; v_call: TRBV6-2/TRBV6-3; cdr3_aa: ASSWTILYEQY
cdr3_length: 13; j_call: TRBJ2-2; v_call: TRBV6-6; cdr3_aa: ASSFNRGGTGELF
cdr3_length: 12; j_call: TRBJ2-3; v_call: TRBV20-1; cdr3_aa: SANLLAATDTQY
cdr3_length: 12; j_call: TRBJ2-2; v_call: TRBV6-2/TRBV6-3; cdr3_aa: ASSLTRGIGELF
cdr3_length: 10; j_call: TRBJ1-3; v_call: TRBV9; cdr3_aa: ASSVPGNTIY
cdr3_length: 15; j_call: TRBJ2-2; v_call: TRBV4-2; cdr3_aa: ASSQGLAGGLTGELF
cdr3_length: 14; j_call: TRBJ2-3; v_call: TRBV7-2; cdr3_aa: ASSIRLAGVTDTQY